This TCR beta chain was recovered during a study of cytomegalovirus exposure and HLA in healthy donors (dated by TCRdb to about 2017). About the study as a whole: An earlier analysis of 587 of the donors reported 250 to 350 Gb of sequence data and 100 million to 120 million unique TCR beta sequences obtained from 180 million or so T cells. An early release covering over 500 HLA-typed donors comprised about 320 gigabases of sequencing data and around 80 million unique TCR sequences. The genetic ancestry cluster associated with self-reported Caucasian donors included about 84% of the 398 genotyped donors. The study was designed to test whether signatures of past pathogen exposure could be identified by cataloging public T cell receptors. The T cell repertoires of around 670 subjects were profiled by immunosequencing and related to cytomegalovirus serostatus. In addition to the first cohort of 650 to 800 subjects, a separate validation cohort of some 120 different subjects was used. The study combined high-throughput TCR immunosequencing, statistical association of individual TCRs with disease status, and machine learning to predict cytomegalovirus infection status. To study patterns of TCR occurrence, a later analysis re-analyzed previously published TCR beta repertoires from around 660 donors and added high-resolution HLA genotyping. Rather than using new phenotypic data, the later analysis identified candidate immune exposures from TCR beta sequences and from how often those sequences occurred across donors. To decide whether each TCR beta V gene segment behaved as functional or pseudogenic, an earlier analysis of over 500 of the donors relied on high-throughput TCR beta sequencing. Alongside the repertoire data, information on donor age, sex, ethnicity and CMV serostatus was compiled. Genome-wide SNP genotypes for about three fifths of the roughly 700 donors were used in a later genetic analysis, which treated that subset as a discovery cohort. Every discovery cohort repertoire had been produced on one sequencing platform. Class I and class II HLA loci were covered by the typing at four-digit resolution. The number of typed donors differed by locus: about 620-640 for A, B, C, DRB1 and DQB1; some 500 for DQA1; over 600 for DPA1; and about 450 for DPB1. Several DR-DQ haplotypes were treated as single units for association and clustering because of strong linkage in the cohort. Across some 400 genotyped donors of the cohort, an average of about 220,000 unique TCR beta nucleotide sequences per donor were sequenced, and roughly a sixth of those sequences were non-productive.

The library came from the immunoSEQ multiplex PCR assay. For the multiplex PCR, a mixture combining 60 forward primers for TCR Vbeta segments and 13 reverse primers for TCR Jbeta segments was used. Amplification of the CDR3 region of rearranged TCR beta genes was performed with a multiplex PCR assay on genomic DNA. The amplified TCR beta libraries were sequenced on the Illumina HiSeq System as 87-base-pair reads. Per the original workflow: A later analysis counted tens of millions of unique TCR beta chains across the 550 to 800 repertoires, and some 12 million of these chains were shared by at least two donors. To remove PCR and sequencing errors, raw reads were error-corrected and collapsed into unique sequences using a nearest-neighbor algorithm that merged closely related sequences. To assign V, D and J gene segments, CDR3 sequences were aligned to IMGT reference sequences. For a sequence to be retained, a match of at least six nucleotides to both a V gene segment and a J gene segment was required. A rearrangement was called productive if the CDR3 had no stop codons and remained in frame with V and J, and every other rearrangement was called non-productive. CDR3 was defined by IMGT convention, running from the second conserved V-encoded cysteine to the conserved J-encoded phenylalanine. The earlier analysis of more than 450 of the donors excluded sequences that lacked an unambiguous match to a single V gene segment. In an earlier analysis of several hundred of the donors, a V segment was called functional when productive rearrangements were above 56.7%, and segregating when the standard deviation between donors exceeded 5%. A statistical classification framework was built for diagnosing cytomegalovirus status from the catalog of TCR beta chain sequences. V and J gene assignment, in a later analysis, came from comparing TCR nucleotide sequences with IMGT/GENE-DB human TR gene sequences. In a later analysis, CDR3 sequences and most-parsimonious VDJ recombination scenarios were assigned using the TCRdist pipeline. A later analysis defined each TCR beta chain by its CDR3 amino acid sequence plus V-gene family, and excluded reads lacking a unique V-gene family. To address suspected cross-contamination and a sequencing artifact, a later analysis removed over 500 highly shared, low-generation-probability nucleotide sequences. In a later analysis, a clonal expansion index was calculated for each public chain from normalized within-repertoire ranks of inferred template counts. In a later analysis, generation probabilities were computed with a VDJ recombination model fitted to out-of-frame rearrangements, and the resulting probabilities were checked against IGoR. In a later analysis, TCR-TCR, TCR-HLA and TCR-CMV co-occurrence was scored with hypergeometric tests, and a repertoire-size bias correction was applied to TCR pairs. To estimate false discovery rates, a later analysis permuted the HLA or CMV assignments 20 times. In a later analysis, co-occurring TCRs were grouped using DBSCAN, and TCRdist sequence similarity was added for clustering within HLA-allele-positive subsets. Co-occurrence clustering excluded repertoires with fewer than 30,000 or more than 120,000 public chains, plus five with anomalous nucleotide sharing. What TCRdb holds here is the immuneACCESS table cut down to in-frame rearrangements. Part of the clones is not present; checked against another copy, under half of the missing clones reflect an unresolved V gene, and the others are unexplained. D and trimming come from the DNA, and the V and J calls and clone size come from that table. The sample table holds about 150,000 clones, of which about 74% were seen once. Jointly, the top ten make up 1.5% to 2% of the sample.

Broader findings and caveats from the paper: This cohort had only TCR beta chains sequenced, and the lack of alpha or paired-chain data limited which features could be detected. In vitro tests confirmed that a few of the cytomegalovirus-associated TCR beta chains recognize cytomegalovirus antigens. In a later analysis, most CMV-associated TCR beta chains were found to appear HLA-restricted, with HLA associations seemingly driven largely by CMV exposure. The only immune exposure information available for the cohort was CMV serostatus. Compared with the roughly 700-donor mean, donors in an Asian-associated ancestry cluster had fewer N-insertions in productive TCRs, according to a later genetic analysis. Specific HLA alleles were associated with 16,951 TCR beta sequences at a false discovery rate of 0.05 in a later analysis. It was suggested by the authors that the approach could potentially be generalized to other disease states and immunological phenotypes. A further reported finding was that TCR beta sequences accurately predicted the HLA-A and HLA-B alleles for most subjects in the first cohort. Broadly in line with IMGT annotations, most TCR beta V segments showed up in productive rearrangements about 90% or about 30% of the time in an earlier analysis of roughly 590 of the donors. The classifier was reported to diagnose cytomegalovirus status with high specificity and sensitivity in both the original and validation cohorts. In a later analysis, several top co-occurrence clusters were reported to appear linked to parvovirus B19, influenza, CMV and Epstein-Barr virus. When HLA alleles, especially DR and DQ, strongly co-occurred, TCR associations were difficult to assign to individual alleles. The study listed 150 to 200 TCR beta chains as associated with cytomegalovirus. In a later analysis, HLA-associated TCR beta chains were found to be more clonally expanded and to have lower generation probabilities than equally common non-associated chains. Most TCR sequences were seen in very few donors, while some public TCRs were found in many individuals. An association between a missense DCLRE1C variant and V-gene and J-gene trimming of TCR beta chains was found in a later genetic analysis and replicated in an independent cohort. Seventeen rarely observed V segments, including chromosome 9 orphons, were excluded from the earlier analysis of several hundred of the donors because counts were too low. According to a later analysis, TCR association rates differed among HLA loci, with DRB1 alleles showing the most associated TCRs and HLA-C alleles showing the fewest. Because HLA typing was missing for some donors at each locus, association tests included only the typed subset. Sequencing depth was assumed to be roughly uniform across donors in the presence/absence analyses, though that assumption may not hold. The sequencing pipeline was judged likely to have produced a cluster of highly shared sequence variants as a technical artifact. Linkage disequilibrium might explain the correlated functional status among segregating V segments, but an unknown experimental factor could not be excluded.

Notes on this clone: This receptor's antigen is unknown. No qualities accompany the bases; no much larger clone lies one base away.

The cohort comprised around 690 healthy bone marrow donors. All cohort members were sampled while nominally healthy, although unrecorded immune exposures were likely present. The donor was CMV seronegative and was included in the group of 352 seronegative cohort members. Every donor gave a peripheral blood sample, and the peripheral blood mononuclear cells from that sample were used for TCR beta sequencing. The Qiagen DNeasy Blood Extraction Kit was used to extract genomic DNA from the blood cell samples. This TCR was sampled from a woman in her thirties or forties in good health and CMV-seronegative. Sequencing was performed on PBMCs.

Here the CDR3 is given as CASSMDGQGGMNTEAFF. In nucleotide form, the sequence is TGTGCCAGTAGTATGGACGGGCAGGGGGGCATGAACACTGAAGCTTTCTTT. The chain is encoded by TRBV19 joined to TRBJ1-1; the central 7 bases match TRBD1. V trim: 3 bases; J trim: 0 bases; unmatched bases: 10. The germline V gene (reference sequence) sets CDR1 to LNHDA and CDR2 to SQIVND. The CDR3 measures 17 amino acids from cysteine to phenylalanine. The only DNA kept is the CDR3, 51 bases in frame from the first base.